The 19 T cell receptor beta chains presented below share a single source sample, sequenced in a study of STAT5B mutations in CD4+ large granular lymphocyte leukemia (dated by TCRdb to between 2021 and 2023). The protocol used for the library was the immunoSEQ multiplex PCR assay. TCRdb provides this immuneACCESS table in a form limited to in-frame rearrangements. Some clones are lacking; in checked studies, under half of them reflect an unresolved V gene, and why the rest are absent is not known. Recorded for this sample are under 55,000 clones; 80% to 90% of them occurred a single time. About 3% of the sample comes from the top ten. The sample consisted of CD4+ T cells from blood buffy coats. The receptors come from a human donor in good health.

This rearrangement joins TRBV7-9 to TRBJ1-4; maybe TRBD1 (6 bases). Per the germline V gene, CDR1 is SEHNR and CDR2 is FQNEAQ (reference sequence). The length of the CDR3 is 14 residues. V lost 5 bases and J 6 bases, leaving 13 bases between the germline ends. CDR3 sequence: CASSTRTADEKLFF. The DNA of the CDR3 is TGTGCCAGCAGCACCAGGACAGCGGATGAAAAACTGTTTTTT.

This chain connects TRBV7-7 to TRBJ2-3, with D maybe TRBD2 (5 bases). The CDR3 is made up of 14 amino acids. Germline V gene lookup returns CDR1 SSHAT and CDR2 FNYEAQ (reference sequence). Trimming pared 5 bases from V and 0 bases from J, leaving 9 bases between. CDR3 DNA sequence: TGTGCCAGCAGCCCGGGATCTAGCACAGATACGCAGTATTTT. Translating it yields CASSPGSSTDTQYF.

Here the CDR3 reads CAISDLGLRAPEAFF. The CDR3 DNA sequence: TGTGCCATCAGTGACCTAGGGCTGAGAGCTCCTGAAGCTTTCTTT. The chain recombines TRBV10-3 with TRBJ1-1; no clear D. Germline V gene data show CDR1 as ENHRY and CDR2 as SYGVKD. The CDR3 covers 15 residues. Trimming removed 3 bases from V and 6 bases from J, with 17 bases in between.

The chain carries TRBV6-6 and TRBJ1-2, with D possibly being TRBD1 (5 bases). This CDR3 has 16 residues. CDR1 is MNHNY, CDR2 SVGAGI, per germline (reference sequence). Trimming shortened V by 2 bases and J by 4 bases, and 17 bases separated the two germline ends. The CDR3 spells CASSYVVGTAFYGYTF. The CDR3 DNA reads TGTGCCAGCAGTTACGTAGTGGGGACCGCTTTCTATGGCTACACCTTC.

The chain has TRBV10-3 and TRBJ1-5; D is uncertain. Between the trimmed V and J ends, which lost 10 bases and 4 bases, there was a span of 14 bases. Germline CDR1 and CDR2: ENHRY and SYGVKD. This CDR3 spans 13 amino acids. CDR3: CASDGGKNQPQHF. CDR3 coding DNA: TGTGCCAGCGACGGCGGGAAGAATCAGCCCCAGCATTTT.

This chain links TRBV7-2 with TRBJ1-2; 10 nucleotides align to TRBD1. The CDR3 covers 16 residues. V shed 1 base, J shed 4 bases, and the junction held 6 bases outside the gene matches. CDR1 and CDR2 (germline): SGHTA, FQGNSA. CDR3: CASSLGDRGSGYGYTF. In DNA, the CDR3 is TGTGCCAGCAGCTTAGGGGACAGGGGTTCAGGCTATGGCTACACCTTC.

This sequence joins TRBV7-8 and TRBJ2-1, with a possible D match to TRBD2 (6 bases). The germline V gene has CDR1 SGHVS and CDR2 FQNEAQ. The CDR3 contains 16 residues. With 1 base removed from V and 9 bases from J, the gap between germline ends came to 19 bases. CDR3 amino acids: CASSLVRTFSGSEQFF. The CDR3 nucleotides read TGTGCCAGCAGCTTAGTGCGGACTTTTAGCGGTAGTGAGCAGTTCTTC.

V gene TRBV27 combines with J gene TRBJ2-1; TRBD2 matches at 10 bases. Germline trimming cut 7 bases from V and 5 bases from J; bases unmatched to any gene: 2. Germline loops: CDR1 MNHEY, CDR2 SMNVEV (reference sequence). CDR3 size: 13 residues. The DNA for the CDR3 is TGTGCCAGCAAACTAGCGGGGAACAATGAGCAGTTCTTC. Encoded protein: CASKLAGNNEQFF.

This chain connects TRBV5-4 to TRBJ1-1, with D unclear. The CDR3 is made up of 15 amino acids. CDR1 is SGHNT, CDR2 YYREEE, per germline (reference sequence). The V gene lost 0 bases and the J gene lost 1 base, with 10 bases spanning the gap. The CDR3 DNA sequence: TGTGCCAGCAGCTTGGTCGGACGAGGGAACACTGAAGCTTTCTTT. Translating it yields CASSLVGRGNTEAFF.

The chain carries TRBV6-1 and TRBJ2-3; D gene ambiguous. The CDR3 runs 13 residues. V dropped 8 bases and J dropped 6 bases, with 15 bases sitting between them. Germline V gives CDR1 MNHNS, CDR2 SASEGT. This CDR3 reads CASGTEILDTQYF. The CDR3 DNA follows: TGTGCCAGCGGTACCGAAATCCTGGATACGCAGTATTTT.

The rearrangement joins TRBV7-2 to TRBJ2-7; D perhaps matches TRBD1 (5 bases). CDR1 and CDR2 (germline): SGHTA, FQGNSA. V was clipped by 0 bases and J by 0 bases, with 6 bases between them. The CDR3 length is 14 residues. CDR3 sequence reads: CASSLAGVSYEQYF. Written as DNA, the CDR3 is TGTGCCAGCAGCTTAGCAGGGGTCTCCTACGAGCAGTACTTC.

The V gene is TRBV6-1, the J gene TRBJ2-7; no clear D. Germline CDR1 and CDR2: MNHNS and SASEGT. Deletions cut 10 bases from V and 3 bases from J, with 16 bases between. This CDR3 has 13 amino acids. This chain's CDR3 is CATRLGFRYEQYF. In nucleotides, the CDR3 is TGTGCCACCCGCCTTGGGTTCCGCTACGAGCAGTACTTC.

The V gene is TRBV10-3, the J gene TRBJ2-3, with a possible D match to TRBD1 (6 bases). V lost 8 bases, J lost 5 bases, and 11 bases lay in between. This CDR3 is 12 amino acids long. CDR1 and CDR2 (germline): ENHRY, SYGVKD. The CDR3: CAIAPGEDTQYF. The DNA of the CDR3 is TGTGCCATCGCACCAGGGGAAGATACGCAGTATTTT.

This chain uses TRBV30 with TRBJ2-3; 10 bases match TRBD2. CDR3 length: 14 amino acids. In germline, CDR1 is GTSNPN, CDR2 SVGIG (reference sequence). J was trimmed by 5 bases and V by 8 bases; bases with no gene match: 10. This CDR3 is CAGEREGRRDTQYF. The CDR3 coding sequence is TGTGCCGGGGAGCGGGAGGGCCGGAGAGATACGCAGTATTTT.

The CDR3 protein is CSAFPGYGYTF. The CDR3 bases are TGCAGTGCTTTTCCGGGCTATGGCTACACCTTC. This chain joins TRBV20-1 and TRBJ1-2; D uncertain. Trimming removed 5 bases at V and 4 bases at J, with 8 bases between. Looked up from germline, CDR1 is DFQATT and CDR2 is SNEGSKA (reference sequence). The CDR3 has 11 amino acids.

The V and J genes are TRBV7-2 and TRBJ2-7; no clear D. CDR3 size: 13 residues. Germline assignment: CDR1 SGHTA and CDR2 FQGNSA. The germline V and J ends were trimmed by 1 base and 3 bases, with 7 bases remaining between them. CDR3 DNA: TGTGCCAGCAGCTTAGTTGCCAGCTACGAGCAGTACTTC. Protein product: CASSLVASYEQYF.

The chain is built from TRBV5-5 and TRBJ2-7; D unresolved. V was clipped by 2 bases and J by 2 bases, with 5 bases between them. Germline V lookup: CDR1 SGHKS, CDR2 YYEKEE (reference sequence). The CDR3 runs to 12 residues. The chain's CDR3 is CASSFLAYEQYF. The CDR3 DNA reads as TGTGCCAGCAGCTTCCTGGCCTACGAGCAGTACTTC.

This sequence joins TRBV30 and TRBJ1-1; D is unclear. The germline CDR1 and CDR2 sequences are GTSNPN and SVGIG (reference sequence). V shed 0 bases and J shed 4 bases, with 12 bases lying between them. This CDR3 is built from 14 residues. The CDR3 nucleotides read TGTGCCTGGAGTGTGGTCAGGTTCGGCACTGAAGCTTTCTTT. Protein sequence: CAWSVVRFGTEAFF.

This clone occurred a few times. In the same sample, other DNA sequences code for this CDR3. CDR3 loop: CAISERDTQYF. In nucleotides, the CDR3 is TGTGCCATCAGTGAGAGGGATACGCAGTATTTT. J is TRBJ2-3 and V is TRBV10-3, with no clear D. Germline V gives CDR1 ENHRY, CDR2 SYGVKD. The CDR3 loop spans 11 amino acids. The V gene lost 2 bases and the J gene lost 6 bases, with 3 bases spanning the gap.